This T cell receptor (beta chain) was obtained from a study of identical twins. Study-wide results and limits: Among beta out-of-frame sequences, excess sharing between twins appeared weaker. There were fewer insertions in abundant cord blood beta clonotypes, but memory repertoires showed no such pattern.

Every donor was a healthy Caucasian. TCRdb re-derived calls from the 5' RACE reads in MiXCR, one entry per CDR3 protein. Among approximately 600,000 distinct CDR3 sequences listed, 9.5% to 10% were seen once. This clonotype was seen repeatedly, ten times or more. Its antigen is not identified. Germline assignment: CDR1 MDHEN and CDR2 SYDVKM. CDR3 size: 15 residues. V was trimmed by 3 bases and J by 0 bases, leaving 9 bases between them. This sample was also put to use in a study of yellow fever vaccine responses in identical twins. In that study: In identical twins, vaccine T cell responses appeared partly shared and partly individual.

Sequencing input: PBMCs. This TCR was recovered from a woman between 18 and 29 years old in good health. This rearrangement joins TRBV28 to TRBJ2-4; a weak D match, TRBD1 (5 bases). CDR3 sequence (DNA): TGTGCCAGCAGTTTCAGGGTGCTAGCCAAAAACATTCAGTACTTC. Amino acids: CASSFRVLAKNIQYF.